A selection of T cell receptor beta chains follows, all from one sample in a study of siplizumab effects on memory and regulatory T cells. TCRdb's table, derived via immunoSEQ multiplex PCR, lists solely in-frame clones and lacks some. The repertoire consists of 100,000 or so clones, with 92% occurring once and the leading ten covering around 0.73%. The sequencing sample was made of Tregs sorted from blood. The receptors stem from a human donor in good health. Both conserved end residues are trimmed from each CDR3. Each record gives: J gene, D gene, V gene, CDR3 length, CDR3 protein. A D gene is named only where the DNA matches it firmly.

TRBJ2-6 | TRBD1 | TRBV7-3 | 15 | ASSLFTGGSGANVLT
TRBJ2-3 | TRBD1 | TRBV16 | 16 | ASSQGIPGQGARDTQY
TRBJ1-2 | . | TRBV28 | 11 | ASTQPGLYGYT
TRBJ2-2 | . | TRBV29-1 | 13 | SVYPFGGNTGELF
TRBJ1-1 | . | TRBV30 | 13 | AWSVLGGYRAEAF
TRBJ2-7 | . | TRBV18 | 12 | ASSAPGSSYEQY
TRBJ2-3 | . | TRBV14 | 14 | ASSRGRQESTDTQY
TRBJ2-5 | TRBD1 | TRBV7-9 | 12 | ASSLQGAQETQY
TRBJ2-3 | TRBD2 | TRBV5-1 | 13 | ASSFLAGGTDTQY
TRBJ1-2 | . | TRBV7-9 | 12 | ASSLSPGSYGYT
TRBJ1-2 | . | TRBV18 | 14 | ASSPNTGTPGGGYT
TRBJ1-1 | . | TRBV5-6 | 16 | ASSAPRGGSDGNTEAF
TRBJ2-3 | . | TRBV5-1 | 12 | ASSFWTDTDTQY
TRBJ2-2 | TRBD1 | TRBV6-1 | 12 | ASLGQGSTGELF
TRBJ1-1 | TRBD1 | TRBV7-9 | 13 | ASSLAGTGGTEAF